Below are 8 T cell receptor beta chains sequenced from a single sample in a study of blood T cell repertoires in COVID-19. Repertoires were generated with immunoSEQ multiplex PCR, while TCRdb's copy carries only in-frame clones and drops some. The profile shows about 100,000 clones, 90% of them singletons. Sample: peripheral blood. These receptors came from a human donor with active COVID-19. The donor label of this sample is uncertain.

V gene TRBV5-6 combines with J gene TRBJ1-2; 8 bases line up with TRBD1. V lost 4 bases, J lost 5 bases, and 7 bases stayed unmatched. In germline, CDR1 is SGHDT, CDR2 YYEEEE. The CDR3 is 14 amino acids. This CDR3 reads CASSTGTGTYGYTF. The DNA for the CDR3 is TGTGCCAGCAGCACTGGGACAGGAACTTATGGCTACACCTTC.

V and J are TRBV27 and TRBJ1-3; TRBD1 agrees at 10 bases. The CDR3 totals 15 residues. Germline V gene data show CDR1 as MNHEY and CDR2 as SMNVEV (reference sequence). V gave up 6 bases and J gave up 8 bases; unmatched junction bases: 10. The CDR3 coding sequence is TGTGCCAGCAGGCAAAGCGGGGACAGGGGTCACACCATATATTTT. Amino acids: CASRQSGDRGHTIYF.

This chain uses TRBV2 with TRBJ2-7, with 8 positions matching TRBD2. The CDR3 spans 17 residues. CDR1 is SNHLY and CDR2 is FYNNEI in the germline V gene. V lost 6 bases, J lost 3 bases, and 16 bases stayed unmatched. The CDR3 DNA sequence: TGTGCCAGCAGCGAGCCTACTAGCGGAGTAGGCCTCTACGAGCAGTACTTC. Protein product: CASSEPTSGVGLYEQYF. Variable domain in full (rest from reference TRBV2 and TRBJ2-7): EPEVTQTPSHQVTQMGQEVILRCVPISNHLYFYWYRQILGQKVEFLVSFYNNEISEKSEIFDDQFSVERPDGSNFTLKIRSTKLEDSAMYFCASSEPTSGVGLYEQYFGPGTRLTVT.

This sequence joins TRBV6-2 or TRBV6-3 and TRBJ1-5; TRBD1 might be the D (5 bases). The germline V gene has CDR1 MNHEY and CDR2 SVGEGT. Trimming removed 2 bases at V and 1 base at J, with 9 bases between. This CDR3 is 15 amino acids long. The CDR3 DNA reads TGTGCCAGCAGTTACCCAGGGTCCAGCAATCAGCCCCAGCATTTT. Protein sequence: CASSYPGSSNQPQHF.

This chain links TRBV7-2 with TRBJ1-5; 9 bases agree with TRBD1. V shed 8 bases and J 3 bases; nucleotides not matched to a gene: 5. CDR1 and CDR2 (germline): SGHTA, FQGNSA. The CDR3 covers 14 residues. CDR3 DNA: TGTGCCAGCGCGACAGGGGGTATCAATCAGCCCCAGCATTTT. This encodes CASATGGINQPQHF. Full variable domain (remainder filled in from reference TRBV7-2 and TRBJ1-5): GAGVSQSPSNKVTEKGKDVELRCDPISGHTALYWYRQSLGQGLEFLIYFQGNSAPDKSGLPSDRFSAERTGGSVSTLTIQRTQQEDSAVYLCASATGGINQPQHFGDGTRLSIL.

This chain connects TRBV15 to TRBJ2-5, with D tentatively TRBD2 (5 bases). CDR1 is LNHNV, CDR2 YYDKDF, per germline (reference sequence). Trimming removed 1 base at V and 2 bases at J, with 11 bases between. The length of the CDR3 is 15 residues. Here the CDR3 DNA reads TGTGCCACCAGCAGAGTTAGCGTACTTCAAGAGACCCAGTACTTC. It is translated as CATSRVSVLQETQYF.

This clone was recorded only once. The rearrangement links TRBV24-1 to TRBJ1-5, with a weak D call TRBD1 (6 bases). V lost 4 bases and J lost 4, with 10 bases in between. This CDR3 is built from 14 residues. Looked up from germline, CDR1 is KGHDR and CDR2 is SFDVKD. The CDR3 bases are TGTGCCACCAGTGAGTCCAGGGGTAATCAGCCCCAGCATTTT. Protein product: CATSESRGNQPQHF.

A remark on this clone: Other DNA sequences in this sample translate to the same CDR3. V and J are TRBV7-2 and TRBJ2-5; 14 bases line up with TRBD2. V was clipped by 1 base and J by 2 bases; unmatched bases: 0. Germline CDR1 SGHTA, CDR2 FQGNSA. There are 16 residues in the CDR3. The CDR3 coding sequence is TGTGCCAGCAGCTTAGGACTAGCGGGGGGGCAAGAGACCCAGTACTTC. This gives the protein CASSLGLAGGQETQYF.